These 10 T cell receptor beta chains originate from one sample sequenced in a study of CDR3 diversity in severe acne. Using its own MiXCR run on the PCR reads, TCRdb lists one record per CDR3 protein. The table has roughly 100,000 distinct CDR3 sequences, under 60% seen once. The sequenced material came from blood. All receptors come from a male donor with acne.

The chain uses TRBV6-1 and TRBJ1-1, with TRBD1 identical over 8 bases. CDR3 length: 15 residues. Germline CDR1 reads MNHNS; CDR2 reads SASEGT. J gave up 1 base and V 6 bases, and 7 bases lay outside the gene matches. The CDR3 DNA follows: TGTGCCAGCAGGAGTCCGGACAGGGAGAACACTGAAGCTTTCTTT. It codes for CASRSPDRENTEAFF.

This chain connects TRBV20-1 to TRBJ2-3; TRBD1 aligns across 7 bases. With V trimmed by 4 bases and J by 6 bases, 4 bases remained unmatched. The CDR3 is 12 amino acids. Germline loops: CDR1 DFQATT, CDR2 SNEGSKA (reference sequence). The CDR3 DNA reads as TGCAGTGCTACACAGGGGACGGATACGCAGTATTTT. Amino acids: CSATQGTDTQYF.

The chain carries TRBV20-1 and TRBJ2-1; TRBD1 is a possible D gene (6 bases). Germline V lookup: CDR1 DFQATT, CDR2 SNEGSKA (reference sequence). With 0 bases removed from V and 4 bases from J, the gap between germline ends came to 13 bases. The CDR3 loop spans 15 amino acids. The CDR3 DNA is TGCAGTGCTAGAGATCAGTGGGGGCAGTACAATGAGCAGTTCTTC. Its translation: CSARDQWGQYNEQFF.

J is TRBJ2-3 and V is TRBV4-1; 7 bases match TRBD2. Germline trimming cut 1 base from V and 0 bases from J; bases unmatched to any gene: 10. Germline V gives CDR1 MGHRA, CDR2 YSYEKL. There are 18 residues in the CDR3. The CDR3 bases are TGCGCCAGCAGCCAAGGGTGGTGGCGGGAGAAGAGCACAGATACGCAGTATTTT. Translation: CASSQGWWREKSTDTQYF.

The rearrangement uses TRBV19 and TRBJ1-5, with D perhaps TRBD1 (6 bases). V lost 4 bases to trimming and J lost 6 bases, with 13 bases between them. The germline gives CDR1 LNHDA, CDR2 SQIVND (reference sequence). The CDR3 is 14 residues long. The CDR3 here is CASSSGGGPQPQHF. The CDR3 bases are TGTGCCAGTAGTAGTGGTGGGGGCCCTCAGCCCCAGCATTTT.

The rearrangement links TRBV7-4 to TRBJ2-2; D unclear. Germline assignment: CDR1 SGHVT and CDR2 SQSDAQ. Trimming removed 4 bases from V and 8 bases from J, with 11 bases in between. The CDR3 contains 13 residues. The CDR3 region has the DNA TGTGCCAGCAGCTCCGGACCCTCGGGGGAGCTGTTTTTT. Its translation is CASSSGPSGELFF. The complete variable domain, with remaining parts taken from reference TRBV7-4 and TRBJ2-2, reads GAGVSQSPRYKVAKRGRDVALRCDSISGHVTLYWYRQTLGQGSEVLTYSQSDAQRDKSGRPSGRFSAERPERSVSTLKIQRTEQGDSAVYLCASSSGPSGELFFGEGSRLTVL.

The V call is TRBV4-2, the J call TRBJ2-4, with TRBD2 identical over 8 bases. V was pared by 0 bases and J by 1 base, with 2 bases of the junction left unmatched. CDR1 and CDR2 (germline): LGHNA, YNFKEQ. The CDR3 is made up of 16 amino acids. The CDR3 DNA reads TGTGCCAGCAGCCAAGAGTTAGCGGGGGCCAAAAACATTCAGTACTTC. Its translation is CASSQELAGAKNIQYF.

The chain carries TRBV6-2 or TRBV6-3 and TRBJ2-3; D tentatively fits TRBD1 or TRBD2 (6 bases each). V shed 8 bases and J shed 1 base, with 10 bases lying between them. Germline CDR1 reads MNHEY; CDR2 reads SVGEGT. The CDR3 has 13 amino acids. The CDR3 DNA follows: TGTGCCAGCGGGGGGCCAGGCACAGATACGCAGTATTTT. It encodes CASGGPGTDTQYF.

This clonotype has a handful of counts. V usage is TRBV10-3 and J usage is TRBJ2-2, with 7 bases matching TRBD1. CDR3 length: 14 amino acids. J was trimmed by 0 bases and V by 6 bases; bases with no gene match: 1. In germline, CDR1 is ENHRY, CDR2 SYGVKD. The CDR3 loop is CAISGTANTGELFF. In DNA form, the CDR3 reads TGTGCCATCAGCGGGACAGCGAACACCGGGGAGCTGTTTTTT.

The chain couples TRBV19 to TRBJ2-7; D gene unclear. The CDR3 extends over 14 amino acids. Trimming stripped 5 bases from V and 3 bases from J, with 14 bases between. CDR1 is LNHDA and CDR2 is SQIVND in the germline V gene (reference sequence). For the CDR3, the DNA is TGTGCCAGTAGTCCCCGGACCGATGGCTACGAGCAGTACTTC. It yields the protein CASSPRTDGYEQYF.